This is a list of T cell receptor beta chains from one sample in a study of blood T cells in healthy people across ages. TCRdb passed the 5' RACE reads through MiXCR, listing each CDR3 protein once. The sample lists approximately 690,000 distinct CDR3 sequences, about 53% occurring once. Sequencing input: blood. Receptors originate from a man aged 60-69 years in good health. Both conserved end residues are part of each CDR3. The order of the fields is J gene, V gene, D gene, clone size, CDR3 protein, CDR3 DNA. The D gene is left open where the match is weak. Expanded clones are given a class, and other clones once, few, many or no size at all.

J gene: TRBJ2-4
V gene: TRBV4-1
D gene: TRBD1
clone size: NA
CDR3 protein: CASSQGQGLAKNIQYF
CDR3 DNA: TGCGCCAGCAGCCAGGGACAGGGATTAGCCAAAAACATTCAGTACTTC

J gene: TRBJ1-2
V gene: TRBV6-1
D gene: TRBD1
clone size: NA
CDR3 protein: CASSEASGQAGYGYTF
CDR3 DNA: TGTGCCAGCAGTGAAGCATCGGGACAGGCGGGCTATGGCTACACCTTC

J gene: TRBJ2-7
V gene: TRBV15
D gene: NA
clone size: NA
CDR3 protein: CATSRDWLSSYEQYF
CDR3 DNA: TGTGCCACCAGCAGAGACTGGCTTAGCTCCTACGAGCAGTACTTC

J gene: TRBJ1-2
V gene: TRBV7-2
D gene: NA
clone size: few
CDR3 protein: CASSPHQPGGPYGYTF
CDR3 DNA: TGTGCCAGCAGCCCCCATCAACCCGGGGGGCCCTATGGCTACACCTTC

J gene: TRBJ2-7
V gene: TRBV5-5
D gene: TRBD2
clone size: few
CDR3 protein: CASSMTLAGSYEQYF
CDR3 DNA: TGTGCCAGCAGCATGACCCTAGCGGGGTCCTACGAGCAGTACTTC

J gene: TRBJ2-3
V gene: TRBV27
D gene: NA
clone size: many
CDR3 protein: CASSPFAGGRDTQYF
CDR3 DNA: TGTGCCAGCAGTCCCTTTGCGGGTGGAAGAGATACGCAGTATTTT

J gene: TRBJ2-7
V gene: TRBV5-1
D gene: NA
clone size: NA
CDR3 protein: CASSLEVGSYEQYF
CDR3 DNA: TGCGCCAGCAGCTTGGAAGTCGGCTCCTACGAGCAGTACTTC

J gene: TRBJ1-2
V gene: TRBV7-9
D gene: TRBD1
clone size: many
CDR3 protein: CASSLGTGGYYGYTF
CDR3 DNA: TGTGCCAGCAGCTTAGGGACAGGGGGATACTATGGCTACACCTTC

J gene: TRBJ2-2
V gene: TRBV14
D gene: TRBD2
clone size: NA
CDR3 protein: CASSQAAGVAGELFF
CDR3 DNA: TGTGCCAGCAGCCAAGCAGCGGGGGTGGCCGGGGAGCTGTTTTTT

J gene: TRBJ2-5
V gene: TRBV7-9
D gene: NA
clone size: NA
CDR3 protein: CASSLAAGHQETQYF
CDR3 DNA: TGTGCCAGCAGCTTAGCCGCCGGCCACCAAGAGACCCAGTACTTC

J gene: TRBJ2-5
V gene: TRBV6-2/TRBV6-3
D gene: TRBD1
clone size: few
CDR3 protein: CASSIPGQGKETQYF
CDR3 DNA: TGTGCCAGCAGCATACCGGGACAGGGGAAAGAGACCCAGTACTTC

J gene: TRBJ2-7
V gene: TRBV10-3
D gene: NA
clone size: few
CDR3 protein: CAISPQSGQAEQYF
CDR3 DNA: TGTGCCATCAGTCCCCAAAGCGGGCAGGCCGAGCAGTACTTC

J gene: TRBJ2-5
V gene: TRBV20-1
D gene: TRBD2
clone size: few
CDR3 protein: CSARANRLAGGPETQYF
CDR3 DNA: TGCAGTGCTAGAGCCAATCGACTAGCGGGGGGGCCGGAGACCCAGTACTTC

J gene: TRBJ2-1
V gene: TRBV5-1
D gene: TRBD2
clone size: NA
CDR3 protein: CASNGLAGGPSYEQFF
CDR3 DNA: TGCGCCAGCAACGGACTAGCGGGGGGGCCGAGCTATGAGCAGTTCTTC

J gene: TRBJ2-7
V gene: TRBV6-5
D gene: NA
clone size: few
CDR3 protein: CASSYALSKSSQYF
CDR3 DNA: TGTGCCAGCAGTTACGCCTTAAGCAAGAGTTCCCAGTACTTC

J gene: TRBJ2-5
V gene: TRBV20-1
D gene: TRBD2
clone size: NA
CDR3 protein: CSACLTSGGPQETQYF
CDR3 DNA: TGCAGTGCCTGCTTGACTAGCGGGGGGCCTCAAGAGACCCAGTACTTC

J gene: TRBJ2-1
V gene: TRBV7-2
D gene: TRBD2
clone size: NA
CDR3 protein: CASSLFTSGSYEQFF
CDR3 DNA: TGTGCCAGCAGCTTATTCACTAGCGGGAGCTATGAGCAGTTCTTC

J gene: TRBJ2-7
V gene: TRBV20-1
D gene: TRBD2
clone size: NA
CDR3 protein: CSARSLAGGKYEQYF
CDR3 DNA: TGCAGTGCGCGGAGCTTAGCGGGGGGAAAGTACGAGCAGTACTTC

J gene: TRBJ1-2
V gene: TRBV29-1
D gene: NA
clone size: NA
CDR3 protein: CSVGGGQGYTF
CDR3 DNA: TGCAGCGTTGGGGGAGGGCAGGGCTACACCTTC

J gene: TRBJ1-2
V gene: TRBV20-1
D gene: NA
clone size: NA
CDR3 protein: CSARPHSQGYTF
CDR3 DNA: TGCAGTGCCCGACCCCACTCGCAAGGCTACACCTTC

J gene: TRBJ2-7
V gene: TRBV21-1
D gene: NA
clone size: NA
CDR3 protein: CASERVGTGSSYEQYF
CDR3 DNA: NA

J gene: TRBJ2-5
V gene: TRBV11-2
D gene: NA
clone size: NA
CDR3 protein: CASSLDSFWETQYF
CDR3 DNA: TGTGCCAGCAGCTTAGATTCCTTTTGGGAGACCCAGTACTTC

J gene: TRBJ2-7
V gene: TRBV5-1
D gene: TRBD2
clone size: NA
CDR3 protein: CASREVSGGEQYF
CDR3 DNA: TGCGCCAGCAGGGAGGTTAGCGGGGGCGAGCAGTACTTC

J gene: TRBJ2-1
V gene: TRBV10-3
D gene: NA
clone size: NA
CDR3 protein: CALRGSPYNEQFF
CDR3 DNA: TGTGCCCTAAGGGGGTCTCCCTACAATGAGCAGTTCTTC

J gene: TRBJ1-4
V gene: TRBV15
D gene: NA
clone size: NA
CDR3 protein: CATSRDRGGARSNEKLFF
CDR3 DNA: TGTGCCACCAGCAGAGATAGGGGGGGAGCTCGCTCTAATGAAAAACTGTTTTTT

J gene: TRBJ2-5
V gene: TRBV3-1
D gene: NA
clone size: NA
CDR3 protein: CASSQDAGGNQETQYF
CDR3 DNA: TGTGCCAGCAGCCAAGATGCCGGGGGCAACCAAGAGACCCAGTACTTC

J gene: TRBJ2-5
V gene: TRBV7-9
D gene: NA
clone size: few
CDR3 protein: CASSLRQKETQYF
CDR3 DNA: TGTGCCAGCAGCTTAAGGCAGAAAGAGACCCAGTACTTC

J gene: TRBJ2-1
V gene: TRBV7-9
D gene: TRBD2
clone size: few
CDR3 protein: CASSPRTSGPYNEQFF
CDR3 DNA: TGTGCCAGCAGCCCTAGGACTAGCGGGCCCTACAATGAGCAGTTCTTC